The 13 T cell receptor beta chains given below trace back to one sample, sequenced in a study of CXCR3-negative and CXCR3-positive naive CD8 T cells. General study results and limits: More hydrophobic TRB CDR3s were found in CXCR3-positive naive cells than in CXCR3-negative naive cells.

These receptors have no identified antigens. The TRB cDNA libraries were prepared by 5' RACE with UMI labels. For each CDR3 protein, TCRdb gives one entry from its re-call of the 5' RACE reads, without DNA. The sample includes under 75,000 distinct CDR3 sequences. The specimen sequenced was naive CXCR3+ CD8+ T cells from blood. Stated subset: CD45RO-CCR7+CD27+CD95- naive CD8+ T cells expressing CXCR3 (TNR3+). These receptors originate from a human donor in good health. Some clones in this sample may be carry-over from other donors' samples.

The chain is built from TRBV11-2 and TRBJ2-7; TCRdb selects TRBD2, and the lack of DNA leaves this call unchecked. This CDR3 comprises 15 residues. Germline V gene data show CDR1 as SGHAT and CDR2 as FQNNGV. CDR3 sequence: CASSSRTSGMYEQYF.

V is TRBV7-3 and J is TRBJ2-1; TCRdb calls TRBD1, which cannot be checked without DNA. Germline V CDR1 and CDR2: SGHTA, FQGTGA. This CDR3 region has 14 residues. The CDR3 loop reads CASGFFRGGYEQFF.

The genes are TRBV27 and TRBJ1-1. The CDR3 contains 12 residues. The germline gives CDR1 MNHEY, CDR2 SMNVEV (reference sequence). CDR3 region: CASSAVNTEAFF.

The rearrangement joins TRBV7-9 to TRBJ2-7; TCRdb's assignment of TRBD2 cannot be checked, as there is no DNA. Germline V lookup: CDR1 SEHNR, CDR2 FQNEAQ (reference sequence). This CDR3 comprises 15 residues. The CDR3: CASSLGASGGHEQYF.

The chain combines TRBV7-3 with TRBJ2-1. Germline V lookup: CDR1 SGHTA, CDR2 FQGTGA. The CDR3 is 13 amino acids. The CDR3 sequence: CASTTSANNEQFF.

The chain links TRBV14 to TRBJ1-5. This CDR3 has 13 residues. The V gene's germline CDR1 is SGHDN and CDR2 FVKESK. The CDR3 here is CASSRSGYQPQHF.

The chain carries TRBV7-3 and TRBJ2-7. There are 16 residues in the CDR3. CDR1 is SGHTA, CDR2 FQGTGA, per germline. CDR3 loop: CASSLTPVEGRSEQYF.

The chain couples TRBV28 to TRBJ2-7; TCRdb designates TRBD1, a call that cannot be tested without DNA. This CDR3 spans 12 amino acids. From germline, CDR1 is MDHEN and CDR2 SYDVKM. The CDR3: CASGPRGDEQYF.

The J gene is TRBJ2-7, the V gene TRBV6-2 or TRBV6-3. The CDR3 spans 14 residues. The germline CDR1 and CDR2 sequences are MNHEY and SVGEGT. The CDR3 sequence: CASSYSRETYEQYF.

The V gene is TRBV4-3, the J gene TRBJ1-1; the D gene TCRdb calls, TRBD1, cannot be checked with no DNA. The CDR3 loop spans 16 amino acids. Germline V gene sequence: CDR1 LGHNA, CDR2 YSLEER. This chain's CDR3 is CASSQDLGQGYTEAFF.

The V call is TRBV7-3, the J call TRBJ2-1; lacking DNA, the TRBD2 call made by TCRdb goes unchecked. The CDR3 consists of 17 residues. Germline V lookup: CDR1 SGHTA, CDR2 FQGTGA. The CDR3: CASSLKGLAVSYNEQFF.

The CDR3: CASSWLTGPTDTQYF. The genes are TRBV5-1 and TRBJ2-3; TCRdb names TRBD1, which stays unverified in the absence of DNA. The CDR3 loop spans 15 amino acids. The V gene's germline CDR1 is SGHRS and CDR2 YFSETQ.

The rearrangement links TRBV7-9 to TRBJ2-5; TCRdb calls TRBD2, which cannot be checked without DNA. In germline, CDR1 is SEHNR, CDR2 FQNEAQ (reference sequence). CDR3 length: 16 amino acids. The CDR3 region is CASSPPGDSVKETQYF.